The entry that follows covers one TCR beta chain sequence. This entry belongs to a study of blood T cell repertoires in COVID-19. Overall study: Material from acute and convalescent COVID-19 was sourced from the United States, Italy and Spain. From T cells, B-cell-depleted T cells, or PBMCs came the material, which was cDNA or gDNA.

The ends were cut back, 1 base at V and 3 bases at J, with 14 bases in the middle. This CDR3 contains 16 residues. The germline V gene has CDR1 MDHEN and CDR2 SYDVKM. The assay was immunoSEQ multiplex PCR, and TCRdb's table has in-frame clones only and misses some. The sample contains about 340,000 clones, about 83% of which appear only once. The gene calls are TRBV28 and TRBJ2-3; D remains ambiguous. Material: peripheral blood. The TCR comes from a man aged 30 to 45 with active or convalescent COVID-19. Here the CDR3 DNA reads TGTGCCAGCAGTTTATCCGTTTGGTTCGGGACAGATACGCAGTATTTT. Protein sequence: CASSLSVWFGTDTQYF.